A single sample gave rise to the 7 T cell receptor beta chains below, sequenced in a study of tumor-infiltrating lymphocytes in localized non-small cell lung cancer. Profiled with immunoSEQ multiplex PCR; TCRdb holds only in-frame clones, not every one. The sample contains thousands of clones, just under 75% of which appear only once. The sample consisted of lung tumor tissue. These receptors were taken from a human donor with non-small cell lung cancer.

The rearrangement uses TRBV5-1 and TRBJ1-2; 10 bases agree with TRBD1. This CDR3 contains 14 residues. V lost 3 bases to trimming and J lost 4 bases; unmatched junction nucleotides: 3. The V gene's germline CDR1 is SGHRS and CDR2 YFSETQ. CDR3 nucleotides: TGCGCCAGCAGCTACCGGGACAGGGGCTATGGCTACACCTTC. Protein product: CASSYRDRGYGYTF. The variable domain in full, with the rest retrieved from reference TRBV5-1 and TRBJ1-2, is KAGVTQTPRYLIKTRGQQVTLSCSPISGHRSVSWYQQTPGQGLQFLFEYFSETQRNKGNFPGRFSGRQFSNSRSEMNVSTLELGDSALYLCASSYRDRGYGYTFGSGTRLTVV.

The sample holds one count of this clone. The chain has TRBV11-3 and TRBJ1-6, with 11 nucleotides matching TRBD1. The CDR3 loop spans 18 amino acids. With 1 base clipped from V and 9 bases from J, the junction kept 11 bases outside the gene matches. Germline values: CDR1 SGHNT, CDR2 YENEEA. CDR3: CASSLGRTGGYEGSPLHF. The CDR3, as DNA: TGTGCCAGCAGCTTAGGTCGGACAGGGGGCTACGAAGGTTCACCCCTCCACTTT.

This clone has more than one count but fewer than ten. The chain carries TRBV2 and TRBJ1-6, with D uncertain. V was clipped by 6 bases and J by 8 bases, with 11 bases between them. This CDR3 region has 13 residues. Germline V gene data show CDR1 as SNHLY and CDR2 as FYNNEI. Written as DNA, the CDR3 is TGTGCCAGCAGAGAGAGCCAGGATTCACCCCTCCACTTT. Its translation: CASRESQDSPLHF.

The chain is built from TRBV5-6 and TRBJ1-5; D gene unclear. There are 13 residues in the CDR3. Germline CDR1 and CDR2: SGHDT and YYEEEE. Trimming cost V 2 bases and J 3 bases, with 6 bases left between them. This CDR3 is CASSLGPNQPQHF. CDR3 bases: TGTGCCAGCAGCTTAGGGCCCAATCAGCCCCAGCATTTT.

The chain has TRBV9 and TRBJ1-1; 10 nucleotides align to TRBD1. The V gene end was trimmed by 3 bases and the J gene end by 2 bases; junction bases not matched to a gene: 10. The CDR3 is 17 amino acids. Germline V gives CDR1 SGDLS, CDR2 YYNGEE. Here the CDR3 reads CASSEAGTGAPNTEAFF. CDR3 bases: TGTGCCAGCAGCGAAGCCGGGACAGGGGCGCCTAACACTGAAGCTTTCTTT.

V and J are TRBV10-3 and TRBJ1-4; no definite D call. Germline assignment: CDR1 ENHRY and CDR2 SYGVKD. V shed 3 bases and J shed 5 bases, with 10 bases lying between them. This CDR3 has 14 amino acids. The CDR3 bases are TGTGCCATCAGTGAAGGGATATTGAATGAAAAACTGTTTTTT. Translation gives CAISEGILNEKLFF.

This clone has a handful of counts. CDR3: CASSQQGEGRPQHF. CDR3 coding DNA: TGTGCCAGCAGCCAACAGGGGGAAGGGCGGCCCCAGCATTTT. The V call is TRBV6-5, the J call TRBJ1-5, with TRBD1 matching over 8 bases. The length of the CDR3 is 14 residues. Germline CDR1 is MNHEY and CDR2 is SVGAGI. V lost 6 bases, J lost 9 bases, and 10 bases stayed unmatched.